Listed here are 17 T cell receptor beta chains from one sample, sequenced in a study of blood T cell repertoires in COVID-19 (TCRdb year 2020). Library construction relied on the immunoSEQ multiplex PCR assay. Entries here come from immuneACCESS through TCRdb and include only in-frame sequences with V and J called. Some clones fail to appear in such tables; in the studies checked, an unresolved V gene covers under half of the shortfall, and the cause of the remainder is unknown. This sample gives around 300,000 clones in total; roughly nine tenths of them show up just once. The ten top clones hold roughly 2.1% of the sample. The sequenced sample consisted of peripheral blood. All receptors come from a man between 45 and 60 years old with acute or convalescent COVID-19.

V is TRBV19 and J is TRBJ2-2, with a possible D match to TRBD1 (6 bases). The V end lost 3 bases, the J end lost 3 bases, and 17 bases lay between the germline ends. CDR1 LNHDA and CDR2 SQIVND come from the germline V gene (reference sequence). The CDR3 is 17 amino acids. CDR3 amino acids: CASSIGQGYGDTGELFF. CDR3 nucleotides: TGTGCCAGTAGTATTGGCCAGGGGTATGGGGACACCGGGGAGCTGTTTTTT.

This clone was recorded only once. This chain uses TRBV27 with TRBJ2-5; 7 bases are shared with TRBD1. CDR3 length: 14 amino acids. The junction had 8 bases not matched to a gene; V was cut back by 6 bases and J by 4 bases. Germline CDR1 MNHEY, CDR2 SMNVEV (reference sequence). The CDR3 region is CASRQTGFVETQYF. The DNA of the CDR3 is TGTGCCAGCAGGCAGACAGGGTTTGTAGAGACCCAGTACTTC.

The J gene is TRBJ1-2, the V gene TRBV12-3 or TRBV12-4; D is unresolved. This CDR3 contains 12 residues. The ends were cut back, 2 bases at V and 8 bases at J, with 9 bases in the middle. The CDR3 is CASSLLVTGYTF. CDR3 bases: TGTGCCAGCAGTTTATTAGTTACCGGCTACACCTTC.

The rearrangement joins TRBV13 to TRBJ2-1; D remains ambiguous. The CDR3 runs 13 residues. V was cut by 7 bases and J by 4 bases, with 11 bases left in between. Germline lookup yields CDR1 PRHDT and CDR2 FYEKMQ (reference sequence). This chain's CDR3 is CASKEQTYNEQFF. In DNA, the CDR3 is TGTGCCAGCAAAGAACAGACATACAATGAGCAGTTCTTC. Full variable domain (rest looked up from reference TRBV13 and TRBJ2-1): AAGVIQSPRHLIKEKRETATLKCYPIPRHDTVYWYQQGPGQDPQFLISFYEKMQSDKGSIPDRFSAQQFSDYHSELNMSSLELGDSALYFCASKEQTYNEQFFGPGTRLTVL.

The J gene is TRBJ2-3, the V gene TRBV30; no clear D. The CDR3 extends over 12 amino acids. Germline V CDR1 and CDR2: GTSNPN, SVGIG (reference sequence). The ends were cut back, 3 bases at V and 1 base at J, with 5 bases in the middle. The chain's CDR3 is CAWRRGTDTQYF. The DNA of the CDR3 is TGTGCCTGGAGGCGAGGCACAGATACGCAGTATTTT. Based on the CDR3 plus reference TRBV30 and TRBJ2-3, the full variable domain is SQTIHQWPATLVQPVGSPLSLECTVEGTSNPNLYWYRQAAGRGLQLLFYSVGIGQISSEVPQNLSASRPQDRQFILSSKKLLLSDSGFYLCAWRRGTDTQYFGPGTRLTVL.

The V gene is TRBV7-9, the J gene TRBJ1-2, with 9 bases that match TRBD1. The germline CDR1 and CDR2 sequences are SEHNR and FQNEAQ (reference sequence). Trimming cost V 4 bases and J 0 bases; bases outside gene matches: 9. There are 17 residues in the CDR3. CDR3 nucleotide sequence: TGTGCCAGCAGCTCACGGACAGGGGTCCTAGCTAACTATGGCTACACCTTC. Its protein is CASSSRTGVLANYGYTF.

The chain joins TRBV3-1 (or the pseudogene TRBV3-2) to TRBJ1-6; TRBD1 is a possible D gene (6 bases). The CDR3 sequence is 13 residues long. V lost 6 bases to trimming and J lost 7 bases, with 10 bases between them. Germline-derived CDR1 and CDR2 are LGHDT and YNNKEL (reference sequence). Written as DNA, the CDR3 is TGTGCCAGCAGGCCTCAGGGGAATTCACCCCTCCACTTT. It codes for CASRPQGNSPLHF.

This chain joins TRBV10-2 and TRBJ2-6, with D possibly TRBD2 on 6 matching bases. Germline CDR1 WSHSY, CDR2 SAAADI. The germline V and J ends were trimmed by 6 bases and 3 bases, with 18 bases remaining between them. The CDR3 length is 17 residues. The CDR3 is CASREGLLGFGANVLTF. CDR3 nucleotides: TGCGCCAGCAGGGAGGGACTGCTCGGTTTTGGGGCCAACGTCCTGACTTTC.

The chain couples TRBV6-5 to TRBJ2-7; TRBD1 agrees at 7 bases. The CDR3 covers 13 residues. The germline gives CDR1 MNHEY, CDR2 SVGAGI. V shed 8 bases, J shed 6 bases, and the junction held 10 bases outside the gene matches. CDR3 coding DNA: TGTGCCAGCCGGGGACAGTCAGATTCCGAGCAGTACTTC. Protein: CASRGQSDSEQYF.

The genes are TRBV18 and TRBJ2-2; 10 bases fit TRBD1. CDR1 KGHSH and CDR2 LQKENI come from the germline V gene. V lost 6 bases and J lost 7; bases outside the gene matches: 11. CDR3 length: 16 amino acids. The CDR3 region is CASSPPGTGVGGELFF. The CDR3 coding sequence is TGTGCCAGCTCCCCCCCCGGGACAGGGGTCGGCGGGGAGCTGTTTTTT.

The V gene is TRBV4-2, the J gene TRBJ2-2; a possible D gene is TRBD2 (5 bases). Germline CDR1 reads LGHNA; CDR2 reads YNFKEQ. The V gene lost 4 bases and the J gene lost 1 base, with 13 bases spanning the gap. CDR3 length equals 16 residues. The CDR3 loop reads CASSPDVGRNTGELFF. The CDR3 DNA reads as TGTGCCAGCAGCCCAGACGTAGGGAGGAACACCGGGGAGCTGTTTTTT.

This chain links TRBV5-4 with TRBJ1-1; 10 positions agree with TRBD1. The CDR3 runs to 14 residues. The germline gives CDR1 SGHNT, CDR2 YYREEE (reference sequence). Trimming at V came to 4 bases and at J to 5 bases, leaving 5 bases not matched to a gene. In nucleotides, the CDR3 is TGTGCCAGCAGCCTGGGACAGGGGACAACTGAAGCTTTCTTT. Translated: CASSLGQGTTEAFF.

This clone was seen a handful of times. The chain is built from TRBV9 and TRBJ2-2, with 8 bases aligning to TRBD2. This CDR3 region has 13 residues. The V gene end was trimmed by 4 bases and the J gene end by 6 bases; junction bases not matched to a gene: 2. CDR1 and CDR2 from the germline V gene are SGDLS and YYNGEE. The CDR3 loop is CASSPGGAGELFF. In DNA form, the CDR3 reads TGTGCCAGCAGCCCCGGGGGGGCCGGGGAGCTGTTTTTT.

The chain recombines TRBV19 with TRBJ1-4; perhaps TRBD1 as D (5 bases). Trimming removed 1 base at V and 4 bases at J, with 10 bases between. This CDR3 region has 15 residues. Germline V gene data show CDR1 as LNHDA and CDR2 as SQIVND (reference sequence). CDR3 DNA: TGTGCCAGTAGTATAGTTAGGGGATTTAATGAAAAACTGTTTTTT. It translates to CASSIVRGFNEKLFF.

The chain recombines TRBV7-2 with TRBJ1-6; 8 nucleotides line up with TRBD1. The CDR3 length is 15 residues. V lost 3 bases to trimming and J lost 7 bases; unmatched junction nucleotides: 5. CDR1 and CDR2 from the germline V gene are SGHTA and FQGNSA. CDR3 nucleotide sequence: TGTGCCAGCAGCTTCGACAGGGGACGGAATTCACCCCTCCACTTT. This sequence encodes CASSFDRGRNSPLHF. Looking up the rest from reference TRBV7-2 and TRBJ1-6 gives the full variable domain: GAGVSQSPSNKVTEKGKDVELRCDPISGHTALYWYRQSLGQGLEFLIYFQGNSAPDKSGLPSDRFSAERTGGSVSTLTIQRTQQEDSAVYLCASSFDRGRNSPLHFGNGTRLTVT.

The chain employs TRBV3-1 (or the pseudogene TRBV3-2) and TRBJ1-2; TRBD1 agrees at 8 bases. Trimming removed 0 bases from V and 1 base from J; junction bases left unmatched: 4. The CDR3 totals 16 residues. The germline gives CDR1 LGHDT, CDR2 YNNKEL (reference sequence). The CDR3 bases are TGTGCCAGCAGCCAAGAAGCCACAGGGGGTAACTATGGCTACACCTTC. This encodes CASSQEATGGNYGYTF.

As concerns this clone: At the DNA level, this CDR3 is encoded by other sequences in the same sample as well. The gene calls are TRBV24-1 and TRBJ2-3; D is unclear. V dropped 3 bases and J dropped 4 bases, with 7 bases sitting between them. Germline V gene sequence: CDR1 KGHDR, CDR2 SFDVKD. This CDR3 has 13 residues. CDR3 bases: TGTGCCACCAGTGATGGCGCGGCAGATACGCAGTATTTT. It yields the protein CATSDGAADTQYF.